This TCR beta chain was retrieved from a study of post-analysis software for immune sequencing data. The overall study: Recorded disease courses covered relapsing-remitting, secondary progressive and progressive-relapsing multiple sclerosis. Some patients had no subtype annotation. Findings and caveats of the study: Controls showed significantly higher normalized Chao1 diversity than did multiple sclerosis patients.

TCR beta libraries were prepared from cDNA with unique molecular identifiers. TCRdb redid the calling of the PCR reads with MiXCR, one entry per CDR3 protein. Of about 540,000 distinct CDR3 sequences in the sample, 30% to 40% were seen once. About this clonotype: Its specificity is not known.

Source material: blood. The TCR originated in a girl aged 2 to 17 with multiple sclerosis.

In nucleotides, the CDR3 is TGTGCCAGCAGTTTACTACAGGGGGCTGGCGGGCAAGAGACCCAGTACTTC. As protein: CASSLLQGAGGQETQYF. The chain combines TRBV6-6 with TRBJ2-5; 9 nucleotides line up with TRBD1. Losses at the gene ends were 4 bases for V and 2 bases for J; bases not matched to a gene: 11. Germline-derived CDR1 and CDR2 are MNHNY and SVGAGI (reference sequence). This CDR3 has 17 amino acids.